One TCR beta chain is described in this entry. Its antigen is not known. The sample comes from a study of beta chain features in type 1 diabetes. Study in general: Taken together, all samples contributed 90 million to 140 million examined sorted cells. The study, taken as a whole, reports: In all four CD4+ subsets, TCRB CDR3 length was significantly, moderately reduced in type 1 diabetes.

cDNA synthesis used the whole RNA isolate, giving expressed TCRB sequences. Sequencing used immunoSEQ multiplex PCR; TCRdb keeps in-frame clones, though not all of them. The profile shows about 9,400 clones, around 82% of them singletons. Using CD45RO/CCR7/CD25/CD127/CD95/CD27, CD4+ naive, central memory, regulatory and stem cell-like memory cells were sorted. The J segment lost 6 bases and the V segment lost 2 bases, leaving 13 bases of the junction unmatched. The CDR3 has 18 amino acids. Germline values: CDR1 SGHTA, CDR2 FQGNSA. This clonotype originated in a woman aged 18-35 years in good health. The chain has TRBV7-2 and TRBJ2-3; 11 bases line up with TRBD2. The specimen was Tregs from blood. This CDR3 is CASSLIPVLAGVDDTQYF. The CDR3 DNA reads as TGTGCCAGCAGCTTAATACCGGTACTAGCGGGAGTGGACGATACGCAGTATTTT.